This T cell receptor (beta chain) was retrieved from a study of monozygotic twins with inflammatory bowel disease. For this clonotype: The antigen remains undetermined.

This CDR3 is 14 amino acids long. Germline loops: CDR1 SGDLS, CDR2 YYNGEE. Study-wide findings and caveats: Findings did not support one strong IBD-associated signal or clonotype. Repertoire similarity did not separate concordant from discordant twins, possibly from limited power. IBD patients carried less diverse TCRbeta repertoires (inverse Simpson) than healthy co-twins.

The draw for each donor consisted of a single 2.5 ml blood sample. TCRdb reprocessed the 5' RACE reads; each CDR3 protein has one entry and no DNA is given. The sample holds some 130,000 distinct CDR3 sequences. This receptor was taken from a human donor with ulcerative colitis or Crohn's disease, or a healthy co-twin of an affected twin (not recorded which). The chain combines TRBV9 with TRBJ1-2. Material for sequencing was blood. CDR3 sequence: CASSPSDNNYGYTF. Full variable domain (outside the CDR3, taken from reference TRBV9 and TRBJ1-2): DSGVTQTPKHLITATGQRVTLRCSPRSGDLSVYWYQQSLDQGLQFLIQYYNGEERAKGNILERFSAQQFPDLHSELNLSSLELGDSALYFCASSPSDNNYGYTFGSGTRLTVV.